This T cell receptor beta chain derives from a study of T cell responses to AZD1222 COVID-19 vaccine listed by TCRdb under 2021. Regarding the complete study: Because spike-specific TCR depth and breadth did not differ between the two schedules, AZD1222 recipients who got a second dose at roughly 4 weeks were pooled with those who got a second dose at roughly 12 weeks. A total of just over 230 trial participants underwent TCR sequencing, of whom about 200 had received two doses of AZD1222 and about 26 had received two doses of the MenACWY control vaccine. Trial participants were enrolled into age subgroups of 18-55, 56-69 and 70-plus years, which contained approximately 150, 28 and 58 TCR-sequenced participants, respectively.

With regard to this clone: Its antigen has not been determined. Base qualities are missing; no much larger clone stands one base away.

V is pared back by 1 base and J by 2 bases, with 11 bases lying between the germline termini. The germline V gene provides CDR1 SGHTA and CDR2 FQGNSA. Measured from the cysteine to the phenylalanine, the CDR3 is 15 residues long. Here the CDR3 DNA is all that survives: 45 bases in frame from base 1. This sample's time point label indicates: baseline before first vaccination. Samples from vaccinated people were obtained from the UK trials COV001 and COV002, which included a single-blind randomized controlled phase 2/3 trial of AZD1222 (ChAdOx1 nCoV-19) in healthy adults. For TCRbeta chain sequencing, PBMC samples were collected from trial participants at day 0 and at day 28 after the second dose. The investigation overall reported the following: In the small 56-69-year group, the increase in depth fell short of significance, most likely because of low power. Reportedly, close to half of the unique spike-specific TCRs recognized epitopes lying outside the regions that are mutated in the B.1.351 and B.1.1.7 variants. Participants were mostly white British, with more females than males. The authors suggested clonal diversity may have been underestimated. A significant rise in spike-specific TCR breadth and depth was observed after two AZD1222 doses relative to day 0 and relative to MenACWY recipients. Because no day 14 peak-response samples were available, repertoires were characterized only after the peak T cell response. The vaccine-associated CD4 TCRs covered the entire spike protein, and the dominant responses fell in regions 160-218 and 743-854. Conclusions about previously exposed vaccinees are limited because only six or seven AZD1222 recipients were SARS-CoV-2 seropositive at baseline.

The CDR3 regions of human TCRbeta chains were analyzed by immunosequencing. Per the source publication's procedure: TCRs in the repertoires were compared against a reference library of SARS-CoV-2-specific TCRs that had been generated with the MIRA antigen-specificity platform. Breadth meant the fraction of unique TCRs that were SARS-CoV-2-associated, whereas depth meant the fraction of total T cells that were SARS-CoV-2-associated. Using the MIRA data, each spike-specific TCR was assigned both to the spike region to which the TCR was reactive and to a CD4 or CD8 class. Log10-transformed breadth and depth values were compared by one-way ANOVA with Sidak's multiple comparisons tests. TCRdb took this table from immuneACCESS and kept in-frame rearrangements with V and J called. Such tables lack part of the clones; where checked against another copy, unresolved V genes explain under half of the gap, and the rest is unexplained. That table furnishes V, J and clone size, whereas the DNA furnished D and trimming. The sample contains 90,000 to 150,000 clones, around nine tenths of them found a single time. Clones ranked in the top ten supply around 8.6% of the sample.

The sequences come from peripheral blood, collected on day 0 of AZD1222 vaccination. The chain couples TRBV7-2 to TRBJ2-5; TRBD2 might be the D gene, on 6 matching bases. The receptor was derived from an adult in good health. The CDR3 in this case is CASSLVIGGQETQYF. The nucleotides read TGTGCCAGCAGCTTAGTTATCGGGGGACAAGAGACCCAGTACTTC.